This T cell receptor (beta chain) was captured in a study of CD8 T cells in Susac syndrome. RNA in amounts of roughly 0.5 to 1 ug was reverse transcribed with random hexamers. immunoSEQ multiplex PCR amplified TCR beta CDR3 across 54 Vbeta, 13 Jbeta. MiXCR was run by TCRdb on the immunoSEQ multiplex PCR reads, yielding one entry per CDR3 protein. The sample lists 150,000 to 180,000 distinct CDR3 sequences; over 95% were seen once. The authors carried out high-throughput sequencing of TCR beta. They applied it to CD8+ and CD4+ T cells obtained from blood. Treatment-naive patients with stable or active relapsing-remitting disease were the multiple sclerosis controls. V was pared by 4 bases and J by 2 bases, with 11 bases of the junction left unmatched. The CDR3 contains 16 residues. Per germline, CDR1 SNHLY and CDR2 FYNNEI.

The specimen was CD8+ T cells from PBMCs. This clonotype originated in a human donor with multiple sclerosis. The J gene is TRBJ2-7, the V gene TRBV2; 7 nucleotides line up with TRBD1. The CDR3 nucleotides are TGTGCCAGCAGTGGGGCCCGGGGACAGCCTACCTACGAGCAGTACGTC. It translates to CASSGARGQPTYEQYV.